The present entry profiles one TCR beta chain with its context. The sample belongs to a study of blood T cell repertoires in COVID-19. Study information: The study drew acute and convalescent COVID-19 samples from the United States, Italy and Spain.

In the authors' methods: For nucleated cells, counts were estimated from reference gene primer amplification. Clones were read by immunoSEQ multiplex PCR, and TCRdb kept only the in-frame ones, dropping some. V, J and clone size are taken as reported in that table, and D and trimming were inferred from the DNA itself. The table lists about 48,000 clones, approximately 80% of them singletons, with less than 20% in the top ten. The CDR3 sequence is 14 residues long. V was shortened by 3 bases and J by 0 bases, with 12 bases between the two germline ends. The germline V gene encodes CDR1 SQVTM and CDR2 ANQGSEA.

This chain joins TRBV29-1 and TRBJ2-7; possible D gene TRBD1, 7 bases. Sequenced sample: peripheral blood. The receptor comes from a human donor with active or convalescent COVID-19. The donor label of this sample is uncertain. The CDR3 protein is CSVDGGTASYEQYF. The DNA for the CDR3 is TGCAGCGTTGACGGCGGGACAGCCTCCTACGAGCAGTACTTC.